In this sample, the clone carrying this T cell receptor (beta chain) turned up many times. What it binds is not known. The germline gives CDR1 SGHVS, CDR2 FQNEAQ. CDR3 length equals 12 residues. Trimming shortened V by 0 bases and J by 8 bases, and 5 bases separated the two germline ends. The data originate from a study of T cells after yellow fever vaccination. At the level of the study: For low cell numbers, libraries were made with SMART-Seq v4 Ultra Low Input.

Regarding the study as a whole: Reappearance after the booster was observed for most primary-vaccination clones (about 96% CD4, almost 90% CD8).

A process of 5'RACE template switching, which added a universal primer site and UMIs, was used to make TCR cDNA. In TCRdb, the 5' RACE reads were re-called with MiXCR into one record per CDR3 protein. The table shows some 110,000 distinct CDR3 sequences, with around 7.4% occurring only once. The TCR comes from a man younger than 30 who received the YFV17D yellow fever vaccine. This chain uses TRBV7-8 with TRBJ1-5; D is uncertain. The input for sequencing was CD4+ T cells sorted from PBMCs, taken roughly 10 days after the first yellow fever vaccination. CDR3 DNA: TGTGCCAGCAGCTTAGCGAGGGAGCCCCAGCATTTT. This sequence encodes CASSLAREPQHF.